These 9 T cell receptor beta chains were sequenced from one sample in a study of T cell responses to AZD1222 COVID-19 vaccine. TCRdb's table, derived via immunoSEQ multiplex PCR, lists solely in-frame clones and lacks some. The sample has more than 150,000 clones, under 95% seen once. The specimen comprised peripheral blood, sampled on day 0 of AZD1222 vaccination. Source of these receptors: an adult in good health.

The gene calls are TRBV2 and TRBJ2-3; D is tentatively TRBD1 or TRBD2 (5 bases each). This CDR3 region has 13 residues. With 6 bases removed from V and 4 bases from J, the gap between germline ends came to 11 bases. Germline-derived CDR1 and CDR2 are SNHLY and FYNNEI. The DNA for the CDR3 is TGTGCCAGCAGGCCCCGGGGACCAGATACGCAGTATTTT. Its translation: CASRPRGPDTQYF.

About this clone: Other DNA variants within this sample encode the same CDR3. The chain is built from TRBV9 and TRBJ2-7; 9 bases are shared with TRBD1. Germline values: CDR1 SGDLS, CDR2 YYNGEE. Trimming took 0 bases from V and 4 from J; bases not matched to a gene: 2. This CDR3 spans 14 amino acids. In nucleotides, the CDR3 is TGTGCCAGCAGCGTAGGGGGGACAGGGTACGAGCAGTACTTC. Residues: CASSVGGTGYEQYF.

The J gene is TRBJ2-1, the V gene TRBV15; D is ambiguous. The CDR3 is 11 residues long. V lost 1 base and J 8 bases, leaving 3 bases between the germline ends. Germline CDR1 and CDR2: LNHNV and YYDKDF (reference sequence). Here the CDR3 reads CATSRVDEQFF. The DNA of the CDR3 is TGTGCCACCAGCAGAGTTGATGAGCAGTTCTTC.

This clone was seen a single time. The chain carries TRBV5-1 and TRBJ1-1; the D gene is possibly TRBD1 (6 bases). This CDR3 is 13 amino acids long. CDR1 SGHRS and CDR2 YFSETQ come from the germline V gene. Trimming stripped 1 base from V and 6 bases from J, with 10 bases between. The CDR3 here is CASSLQGTPEAFF. The DNA of the CDR3 is TGCGCCAGCAGCTTGCAAGGGACACCTGAAGCTTTCTTT.

To note about this clone: Other DNA sequences within the sample encode an identical CDR3. This sequence joins TRBV18 and TRBJ2-5; D remains unclear. Germline V gene data show CDR1 as KGHSH and CDR2 as LQKENI. Trimming took off 2 bases at V and 5 bases at J, with 3 bases between the two ends. This CDR3 spans 11 amino acids. CDR3 DNA sequence: TGTGCCAGCTCACCAGAGGAGACCCAGTACTTC. Translation gives CASSPEETQYF.

The chain combines TRBV5-1 with TRBJ1-1, with D perhaps TRBD1 (6 bases). This CDR3 is 14 amino acids long. The ends were cut back, 4 bases at V and 4 bases at J, with 14 bases in the middle. Per germline, CDR1 SGHRS and CDR2 YFSETQ. The CDR3 DNA reads TGCGCCAGCAGCCCCCAGGGGTCGGGCACTGAAGCTTTCTTT. Translated: CASSPQGSGTEAFF.

The chain links TRBV5-4 to TRBJ2-1; 12 bases map to TRBD2. The CDR3 totals 16 residues. In germline, CDR1 is SGHNT, CDR2 YYREEE (reference sequence). J was trimmed by 2 bases and V by 0 bases; bases with no gene match: 0. The DNA of the CDR3 is TGTGCCAGCAGCTTGGGACTAGCGGGGGCCTACAATGAGCAGTTCTTC. It is translated as CASSLGLAGAYNEQFF.

The V gene is TRBV9, the J gene TRBJ2-7; TRBD1 matches 9 bases. CDR1 is SGDLS, CDR2 YYNGEE, per germline. This CDR3 spans 15 amino acids. After removal of 3 bases from V and 5 bases from J, the junction contained 9 bases not matched to a gene. The CDR3 DNA sequence: TGTGCCAGCAGCGCTACCGGGACAGGGTTCCACGAGCAGTACTTC. This gives the protein CASSATGTGFHEQYF.

DNA of the CDR3: TGTGCCAGCAGCCAAGAAGCCGGGAGGGGGTACGAGCAGTACTTC. Amino acids: CASSQEAGRGYEQYF. The chain has TRBV14 and TRBJ2-7, with TRBD2 matching 8 bases. This CDR3 comprises 15 residues. Germline values: CDR1 SGHDN, CDR2 FVKESK. V trimming: 0 bases; J trimming: 4 bases; junction bases outside the gene matches: 5.